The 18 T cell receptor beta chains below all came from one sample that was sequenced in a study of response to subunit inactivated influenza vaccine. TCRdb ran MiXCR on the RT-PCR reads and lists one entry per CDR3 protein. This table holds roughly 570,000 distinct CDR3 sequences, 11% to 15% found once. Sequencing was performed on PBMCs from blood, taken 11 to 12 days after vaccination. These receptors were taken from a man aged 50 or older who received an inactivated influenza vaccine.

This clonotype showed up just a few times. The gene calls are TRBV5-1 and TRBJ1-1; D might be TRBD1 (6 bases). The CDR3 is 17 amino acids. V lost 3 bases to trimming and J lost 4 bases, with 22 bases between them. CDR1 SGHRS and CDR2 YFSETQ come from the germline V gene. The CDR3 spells CASSSLGGGGQGTEAFF. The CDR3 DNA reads TGCGCCAGCAGCTCCCTCGGTGGGGGGGGCCAGGGCACTGAAGCTTTCTTT.

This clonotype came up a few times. The CDR3 nucleotides read TGCGCCAGCAGCCCCGAGGGGCAGGGGGCGGCCTACGAGCAGTACTTC. Translation gives CASSPEGQGAAYEQYF. The V and J genes are TRBV5-1 and TRBJ2-7, with 8 bases fitting TRBD1. After removal of 4 bases from V and 2 bases from J, the junction contained 11 bases not matched to a gene. Looked up from germline, CDR1 is SGHRS and CDR2 is YFSETQ. This CDR3 has 16 residues.

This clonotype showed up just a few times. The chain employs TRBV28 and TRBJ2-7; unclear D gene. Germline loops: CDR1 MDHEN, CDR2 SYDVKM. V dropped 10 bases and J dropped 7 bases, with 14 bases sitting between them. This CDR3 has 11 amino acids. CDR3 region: CATLTAREQYF. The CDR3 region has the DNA TGTGCCACCCTGACGGCAAGGGAGCAGTACTTC.

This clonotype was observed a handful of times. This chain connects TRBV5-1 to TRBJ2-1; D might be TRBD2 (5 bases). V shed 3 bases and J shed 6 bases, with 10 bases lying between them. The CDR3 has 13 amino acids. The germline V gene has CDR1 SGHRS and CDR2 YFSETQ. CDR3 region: CASSSGSGNEQFF. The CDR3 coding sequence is TGCGCCAGCAGCTCGGGGTCCGGCAATGAGCAGTTCTTC.

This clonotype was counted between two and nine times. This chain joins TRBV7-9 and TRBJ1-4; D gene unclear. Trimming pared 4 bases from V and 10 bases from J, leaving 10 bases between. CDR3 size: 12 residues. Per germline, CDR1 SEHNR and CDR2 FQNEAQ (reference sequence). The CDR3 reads CASSSTVGKLFF. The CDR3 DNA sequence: TGTGCCAGCAGCTCGACGGTTGGAAAACTGTTTTTT.

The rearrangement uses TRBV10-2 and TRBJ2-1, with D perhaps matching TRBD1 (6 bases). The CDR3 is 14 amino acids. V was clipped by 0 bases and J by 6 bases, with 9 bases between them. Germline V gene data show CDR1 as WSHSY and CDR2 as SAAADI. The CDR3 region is CASSESGAFNEQFF. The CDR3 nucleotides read TGCGCCAGCAGTGAGTCGGGGGCCTTCAATGAGCAGTTCTTC.

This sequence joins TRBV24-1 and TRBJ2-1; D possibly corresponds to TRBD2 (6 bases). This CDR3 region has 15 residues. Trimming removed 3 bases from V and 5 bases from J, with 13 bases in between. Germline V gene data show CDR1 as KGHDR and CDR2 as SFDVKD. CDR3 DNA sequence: TGTGCCACCAGTGATCTTGGGCGGGGAGACAATGAGCAGTTCTTC. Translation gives CATSDLGRGDNEQFF.

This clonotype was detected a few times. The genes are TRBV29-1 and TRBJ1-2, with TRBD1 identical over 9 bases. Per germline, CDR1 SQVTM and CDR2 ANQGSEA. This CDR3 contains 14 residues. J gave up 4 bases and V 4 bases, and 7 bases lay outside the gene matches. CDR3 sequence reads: CSVGSGTGTYGYTF. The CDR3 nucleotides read TGCAGCGTTGGTTCCGGGACAGGGACCTATGGCTACACCTTC.

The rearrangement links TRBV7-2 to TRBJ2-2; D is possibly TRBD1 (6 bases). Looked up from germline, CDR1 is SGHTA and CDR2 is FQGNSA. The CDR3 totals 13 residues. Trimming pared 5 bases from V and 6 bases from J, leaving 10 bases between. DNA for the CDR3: TGTGCCAGCAGCGTACAGGGATCCGGGGAGCTGTTTTTT. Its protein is CASSVQGSGELFF.

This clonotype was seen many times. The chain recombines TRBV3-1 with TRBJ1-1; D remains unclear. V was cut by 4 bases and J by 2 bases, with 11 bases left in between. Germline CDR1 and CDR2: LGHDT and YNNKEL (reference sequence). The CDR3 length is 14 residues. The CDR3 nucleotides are TGTGCCAGCAGCCCAAGCGGACGAAACACTGAAGCTTTCTTT. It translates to CASSPSGRNTEAFF.

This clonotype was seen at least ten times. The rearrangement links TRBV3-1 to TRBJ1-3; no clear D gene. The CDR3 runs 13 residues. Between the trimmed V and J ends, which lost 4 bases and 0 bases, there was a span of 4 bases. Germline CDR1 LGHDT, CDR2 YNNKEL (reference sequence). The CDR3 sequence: CASSLNSGNTIYF. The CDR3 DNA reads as TGTGCCAGCAGCCTAAACTCTGGAAACACCATATATTTT.

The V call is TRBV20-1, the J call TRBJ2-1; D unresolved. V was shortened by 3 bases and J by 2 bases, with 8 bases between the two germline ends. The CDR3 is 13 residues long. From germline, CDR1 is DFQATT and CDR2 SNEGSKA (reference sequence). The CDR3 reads CSASRFAYNEQFF. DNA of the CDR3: TGCAGTGCTAGTAGATTCGCCTACAATGAGCAGTTCTTC.

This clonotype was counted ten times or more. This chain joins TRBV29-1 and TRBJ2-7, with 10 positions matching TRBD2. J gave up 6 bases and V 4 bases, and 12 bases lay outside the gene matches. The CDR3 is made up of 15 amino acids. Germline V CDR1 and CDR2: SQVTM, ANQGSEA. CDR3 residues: CSVGSGGALSGEQYF. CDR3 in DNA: TGCAGCGTTGGAAGCGGGGGGGCTCTGTCGGGCGAGCAGTACTTC.

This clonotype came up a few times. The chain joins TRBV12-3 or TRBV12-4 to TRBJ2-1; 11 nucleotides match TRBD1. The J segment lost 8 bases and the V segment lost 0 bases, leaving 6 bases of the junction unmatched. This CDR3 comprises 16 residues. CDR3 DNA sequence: TGTGCCAGCAGTTTAGCCGGACAGGGGGCTTTCGATGAGCAGTTCTTC. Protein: CASSLAGQGAFDEQFF.

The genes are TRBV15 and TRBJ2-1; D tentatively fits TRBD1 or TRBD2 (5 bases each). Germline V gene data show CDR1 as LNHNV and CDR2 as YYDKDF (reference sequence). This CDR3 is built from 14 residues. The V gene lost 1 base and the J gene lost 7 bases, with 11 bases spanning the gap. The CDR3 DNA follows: TGTGCCACCAGCAGAGGGGGGACGGGGAATGAGCAGTTCTTC. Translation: CATSRGGTGNEQFF.

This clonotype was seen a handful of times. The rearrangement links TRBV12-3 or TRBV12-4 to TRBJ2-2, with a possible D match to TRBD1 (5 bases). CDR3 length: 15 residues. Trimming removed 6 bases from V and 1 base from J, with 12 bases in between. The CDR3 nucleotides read TGTGCCAGCAGCCACGCCCAGGGGAACACCGGGGAGCTGTTTTTT. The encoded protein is CASSHAQGNTGELFF.

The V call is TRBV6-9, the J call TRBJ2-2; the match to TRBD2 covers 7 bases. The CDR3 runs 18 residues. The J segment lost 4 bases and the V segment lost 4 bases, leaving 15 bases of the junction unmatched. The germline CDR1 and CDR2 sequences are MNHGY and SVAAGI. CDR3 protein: CASSSGTDRLACTGELFF. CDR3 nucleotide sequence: TGTGCCAGCAGTTCAGGGACGGATCGACTAGCATGCACCGGGGAGCTGTTTTTT.

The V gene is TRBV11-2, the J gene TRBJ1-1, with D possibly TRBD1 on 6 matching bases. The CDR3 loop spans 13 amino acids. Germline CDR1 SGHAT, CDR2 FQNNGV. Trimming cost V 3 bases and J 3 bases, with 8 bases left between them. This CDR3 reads CASSLYRDTEAFF. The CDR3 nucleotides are TGTGCCAGCAGCTTGTACAGGGACACTGAAGCTTTCTTT.